The 9 T cell receptor beta chains presented below share a single source sample, sequenced in a study of PD-1 blockade in classical Hodgkin lymphoma (dated by TCRdb to about 2020). Libraries were made using the immunoSEQ multiplex PCR assay. Held by TCRdb, this immuneACCESS table contains in-frame sequences only and omits some clones. Under half of the omission traces to an unresolved V gene where checked; the cause of the rest is unknown. The sample includes about 72,000 clones, with about 93% observed a single time. Roughly 8% of the sample is held by the ten biggest clonotypes. This specimen's time point label, per the study, means: cycle 1 day 1 (C1D1), immediately before nivolumab initiation. Relapse after autologous stem cell transplantation had occurred in all trial patients, and cohorts A, B and C were distinguished by prior brentuximab vedotin exposure. The sample was peripheral blood mononuclear cells (PBMCs), taken at baseline. Source of these receptors: a human donor with classical Hodgkin lymphoma.

This clone was detected only a few times. The rearrangement links TRBV7-9 to TRBJ2-6; the D gene is possibly TRBD2 (5 bases). CDR3 length equals 16 residues. Trimming removed 2 bases at V and 2 bases at J, with 10 bases between. From germline, CDR1 is SEHNR and CDR2 FQNEAQ (reference sequence). The CDR3 sequence is CASSLSGEAGANVLTF. For the CDR3, the DNA is TGTGCCAGCAGCTTAAGCGGAGAGGCTGGGGCCAACGTCCTGACTTTC.

The chain employs TRBV12-5 and TRBJ2-1, with D unclear. The V and J ends lost 2 bases and 4 bases respectively, with 0 bases between them. The CDR3 contains 11 residues. Per germline, CDR1 LGHNT and CDR2 FRNRAP. In nucleotides, the CDR3 is TGTGCTAGTGGTTTGTACAATGAGCAGTTCTTC. Protein product: CASGLYNEQFF. Variable domain in full (rest from reference TRBV12-5 and TRBJ2-1): DARVTQTPRHKVTEMGQEVTMRCQPILGHNTVFWYRQTMMQGLELLAYFRNRAPLDDSGMPKDRFSAEMPDATLATLKIQPSEPRDSAVYFCASGLYNEQFFGPGTRLTVL.

V gene TRBV18 combines with J gene TRBJ1-6; D is possibly TRBD1 (6 bases). The length of the CDR3 is 17 residues. Between the trimmed V and J ends, which lost 5 bases and 0 bases, there was a span of 14 bases. Germline loops: CDR1 KGHSH, CDR2 LQKENI. The CDR3 DNA reads as TGTGCCAGCTCATCGGACAGCCAGAGCTCCTATAATTCACCCCTCCACTTT. The encoded protein is CASSSDSQSSYNSPLHF. The full variable domain, its missing parts supplied by reference TRBV18 and TRBJ1-6, is NAGVMQNPRHLVRRRGQEARLRCSPMKGHSHVYWYRQLPEEGLKFMVYLQKENIIDESGMPKERFSAEFPKEGPSILRIQQVVRGDSAAYFCASSSDSQSSYNSPLHFGNGTRLTVT.

The chain carries TRBV30 and TRBJ2-1, with TRBD1 as a possible D gene (6 bases). This CDR3 region has 11 residues. Germline-derived CDR1 and CDR2 are GTSNPN and SVGIG (reference sequence). With 2 bases removed from V and 12 bases from J, the gap between germline ends came to 11 bases. CDR3 DNA: TGTGCCTGGAGTACAGGGTTGGGGCAGTTCTTC. Translating gives CAWSTGLGQFF.

The chain uses TRBV11-2 and TRBJ1-1; D is uncertain. Germline V gene lookup returns CDR1 SGHAT and CDR2 FQNNGV. V gave up 6 bases and J gave up 4 bases, with 15 bases separating them. The CDR3 has 14 amino acids. The CDR3 nucleotides read TGTGCCAGCAGTCCCACTACCTGGGGCACTGAAGCTTTCTTT. This encodes CASSPTTWGTEAFF.

The gene calls are TRBV18 and TRBJ1-5, with D hard to call. CDR3 length: 14 amino acids. V lost 4 bases to trimming and J lost 4 bases, with 11 bases between them. CDR1 is KGHSH and CDR2 is LQKENI in the germline V gene. This CDR3 is CASSLSEGNQPQHF. The CDR3 region has the DNA TGTGCCAGCTCACTTTCCGAGGGAAATCAGCCCCAGCATTTT.

The genes are TRBV28 and TRBJ2-3; D is ambiguous. The CDR3 loop spans 17 amino acids. Germline values: CDR1 MDHEN, CDR2 SYDVKM. V gave up 4 bases and J gave up 0 bases, with 17 bases separating them. The CDR3 DNA reads TGTGCCAGCAGTTCCCTCGTTGCCACCACTAGCACAGATACGCAGTATTTT. Translated: CASSSLVATTSTDTQYF.

The J gene is TRBJ2-7, the V gene TRBV4-1, with a tentative D call TRBD1 (6 bases). Trimming pared 6 bases from V and 0 bases from J, leaving 12 bases between. The CDR3 consists of 14 residues. Germline V gene sequence: CDR1 MGHRA, CDR2 YSYEKL. The CDR3 nucleotides read TGCGCCAGCAGTATTCAAGGGGGCTCCTACGAGCAGTACTTC. Translating it yields CASSIQGGSYEQYF.

This chain joins TRBV9 and TRBJ2-1, with TRBD2 matching over 9 bases. The CDR3 extends over 15 amino acids. Per germline, CDR1 SGDLS and CDR2 YYNGEE. V trimming: 0 bases; J trimming: 3 bases; junction bases outside the gene matches: 1. CDR3 in DNA: TGTGCCAGCAGCGTAGCAGCGGGAGGCTACAATGAGCAGTTCTTC. It encodes CASSVAAGGYNEQFF.